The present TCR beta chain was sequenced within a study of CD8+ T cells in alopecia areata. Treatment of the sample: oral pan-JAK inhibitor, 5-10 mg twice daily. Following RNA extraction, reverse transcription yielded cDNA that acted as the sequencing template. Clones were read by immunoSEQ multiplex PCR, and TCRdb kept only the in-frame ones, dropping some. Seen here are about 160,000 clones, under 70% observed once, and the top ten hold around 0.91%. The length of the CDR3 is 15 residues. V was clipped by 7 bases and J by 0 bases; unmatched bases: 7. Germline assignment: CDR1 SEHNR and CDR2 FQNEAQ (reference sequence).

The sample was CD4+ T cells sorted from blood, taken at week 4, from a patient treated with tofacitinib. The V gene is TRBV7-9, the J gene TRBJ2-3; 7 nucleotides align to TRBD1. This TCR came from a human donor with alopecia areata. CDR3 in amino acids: CASKTGLPSTDTQYF. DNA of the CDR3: TGTGCCAGCAAGACAGGGCTACCTAGCACAGATACGCAGTATTTT. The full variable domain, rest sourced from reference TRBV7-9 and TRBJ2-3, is DTGVSQNPRHKITKRGQNVTFRCDPISEHNRLYWYRQTLGQGPEFLTYFQNEAQLEKSRLLSDRFSAERPKGSFSTLEIQRTEQGDSAMYLCASKTGLPSTDTQYFGPGTRLTVL.